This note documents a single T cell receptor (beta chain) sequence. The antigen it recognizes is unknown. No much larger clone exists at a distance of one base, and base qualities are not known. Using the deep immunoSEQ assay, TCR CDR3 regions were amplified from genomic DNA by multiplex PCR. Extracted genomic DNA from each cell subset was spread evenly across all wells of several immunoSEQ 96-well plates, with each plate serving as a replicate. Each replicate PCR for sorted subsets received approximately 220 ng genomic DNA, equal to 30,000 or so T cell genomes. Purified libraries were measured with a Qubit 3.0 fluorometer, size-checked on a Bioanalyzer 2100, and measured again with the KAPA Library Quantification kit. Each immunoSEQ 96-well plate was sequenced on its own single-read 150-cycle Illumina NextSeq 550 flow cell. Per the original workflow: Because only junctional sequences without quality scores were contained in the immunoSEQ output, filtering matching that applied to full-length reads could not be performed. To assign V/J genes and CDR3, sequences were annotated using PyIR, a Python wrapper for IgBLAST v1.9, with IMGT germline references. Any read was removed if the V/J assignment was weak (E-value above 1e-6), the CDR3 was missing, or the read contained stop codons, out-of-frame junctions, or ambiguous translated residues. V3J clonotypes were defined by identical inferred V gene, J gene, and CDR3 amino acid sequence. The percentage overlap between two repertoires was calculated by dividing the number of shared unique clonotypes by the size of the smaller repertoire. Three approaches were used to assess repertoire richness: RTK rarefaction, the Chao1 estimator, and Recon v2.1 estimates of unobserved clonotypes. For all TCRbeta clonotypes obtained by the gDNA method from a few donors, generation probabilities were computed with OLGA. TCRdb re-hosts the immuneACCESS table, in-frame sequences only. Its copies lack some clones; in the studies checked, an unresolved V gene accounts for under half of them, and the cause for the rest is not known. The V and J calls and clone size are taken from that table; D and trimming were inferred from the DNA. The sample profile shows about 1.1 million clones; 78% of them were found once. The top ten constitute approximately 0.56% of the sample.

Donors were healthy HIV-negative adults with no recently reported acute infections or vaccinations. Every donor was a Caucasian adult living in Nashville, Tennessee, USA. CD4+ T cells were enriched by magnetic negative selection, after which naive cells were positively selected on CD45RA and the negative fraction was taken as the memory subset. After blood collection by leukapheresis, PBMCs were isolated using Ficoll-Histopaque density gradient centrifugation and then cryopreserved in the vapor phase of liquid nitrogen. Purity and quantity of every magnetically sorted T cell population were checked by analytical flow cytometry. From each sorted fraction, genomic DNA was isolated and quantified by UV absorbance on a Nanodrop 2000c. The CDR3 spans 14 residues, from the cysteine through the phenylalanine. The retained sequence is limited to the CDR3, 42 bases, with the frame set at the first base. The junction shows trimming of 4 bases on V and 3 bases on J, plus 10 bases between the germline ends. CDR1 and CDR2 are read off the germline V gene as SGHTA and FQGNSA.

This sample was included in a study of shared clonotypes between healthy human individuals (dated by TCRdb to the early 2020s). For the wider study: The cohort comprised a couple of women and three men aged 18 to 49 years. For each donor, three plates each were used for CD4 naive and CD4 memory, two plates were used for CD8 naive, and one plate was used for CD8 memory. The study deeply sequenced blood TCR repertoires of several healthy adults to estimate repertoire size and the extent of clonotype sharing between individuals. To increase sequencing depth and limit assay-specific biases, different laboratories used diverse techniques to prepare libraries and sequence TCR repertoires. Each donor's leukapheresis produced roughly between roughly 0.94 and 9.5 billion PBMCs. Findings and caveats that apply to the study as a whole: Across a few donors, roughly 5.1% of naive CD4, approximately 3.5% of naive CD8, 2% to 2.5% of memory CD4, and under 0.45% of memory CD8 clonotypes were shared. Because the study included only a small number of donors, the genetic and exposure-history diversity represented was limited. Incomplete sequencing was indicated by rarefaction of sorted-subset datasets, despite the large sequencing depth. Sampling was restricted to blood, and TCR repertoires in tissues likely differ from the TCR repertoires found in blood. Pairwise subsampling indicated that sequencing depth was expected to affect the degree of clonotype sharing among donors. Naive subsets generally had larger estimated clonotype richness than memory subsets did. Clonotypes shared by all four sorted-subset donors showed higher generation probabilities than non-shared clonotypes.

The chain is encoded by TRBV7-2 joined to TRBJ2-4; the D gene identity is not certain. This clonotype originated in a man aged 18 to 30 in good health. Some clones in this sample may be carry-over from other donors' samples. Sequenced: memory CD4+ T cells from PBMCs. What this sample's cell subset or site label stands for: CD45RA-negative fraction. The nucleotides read TGTGCCAGCAGCTCCGCAGCGAGCAAAAACATTCAGTACTTC. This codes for CASSSAASKNIQYF.